The 16 T cell receptor beta chains presented below share a single source sample, sequenced in a study of CD8 T cells in ankylosing spondylitis. TCRdb reprocessed the 5' RACE reads via MiXCR and lists one record per CDR3 protein. The data contain approximately 340,000 distinct CDR3 sequences, about 15% of them singletons. The material sequenced was blood, either unsorted or a sorted T cell fraction (not recorded which). The origin of the receptors is a male donor with ankylosing spondylitis or in good health (not recorded which).

The chain couples TRBV18 to TRBJ1-5; D remains unclear. Germline values: CDR1 KGHSH, CDR2 LQKENI. The CDR3 totals 13 residues. Trimming removed 3 bases from V and 7 bases from J, with 10 bases in between. DNA for the CDR3: TGTGCCAGCTCACCGGACGGAGGACAGCCCCAGCATTTT. Protein product: CASSPDGGQPQHF.

This clonotype has more than one count but fewer than ten. V usage is TRBV6-1 and J usage is TRBJ1-2; D unresolved. Germline CDR1 and CDR2: MNHNS and SASEGT. Deletions cut 3 bases from V and 5 bases from J, with 19 bases between. The CDR3 is 16 amino acids. The CDR3 DNA follows: TGTGCCAGCAGTGAGTCCCCGACCCGGGGTGGGTATGGCTACACCTTC. This sequence encodes CASSESPTRGGYGYTF.

The V gene is TRBV12-3 or TRBV12-4, the J gene TRBJ2-7, with 7 bases that match TRBD1. V gave up 6 bases and J gave up 6 bases; unmatched junction bases: 2. The CDR3 has 11 residues. The CDR3 DNA sequence: TGTGCCAGCAGGACAGGGAGCGAGCAGTACTTC. It yields the protein CASRTGSEQYF.

The chain joins TRBV20-1 to TRBJ1-4; D is perhaps TRBD1 (6 bases). Looked up from germline, CDR1 is DFQATT and CDR2 is SNEGSKA (reference sequence). V gave up 6 bases and J gave up 8 bases, with 19 bases separating them. The CDR3 runs to 14 residues. Here the CDR3 DNA reads TGCAGTGCCGAGCCCGTACAGGGCGACGAAAAACTGTTTTTT. As protein: CSAEPVQGDEKLFF.

The genes are TRBV9 and TRBJ2-7; perhaps TRBD1 as D (6 bases). The CDR3 is 15 amino acids. Trimming removed 0 bases at V and 5 bases at J, with 15 bases between. Germline values: CDR1 SGDLS, CDR2 YYNGEE. The CDR3 bases are TGTGCCAGCAGCGTAGCCCCGGCAGGGGACCACGAGCAGTACTTC. This sequence encodes CASSVAPAGDHEQYF.

The chain joins TRBV5-1 to TRBJ2-6; the D is unclear. The CDR3 runs 16 residues. Germline V gene lookup returns CDR1 SGHRS and CDR2 YFSETQ. V dropped 7 bases and J dropped 0 bases, with 14 bases sitting between them. The DNA for the CDR3 is TGCGCCAGCCTTGGACGGATAAGCTCTGGGGCCAACGTCCTGACTTTC. Its translation: CASLGRISSGANVLTF.

This clonotype was picked up a small number of times. The chain joins TRBV5-1 to TRBJ1-1; no clear D gene. With 0 bases removed from V and 0 bases from J, the gap between germline ends came to 12 bases. CDR3 length equals 16 residues. Germline V gene lookup returns CDR1 SGHRS and CDR2 YFSETQ. The CDR3 DNA sequence: TGCGCCAGCAGCTTGGGGCCCGCTACTCTGAACACTGAAGCTTTCTTT. This gives the protein CASSLGPATLNTEAFF.

V is TRBV5-1 and J is TRBJ2-3; the D is unclear. This CDR3 has 13 amino acids. Trimming left V 3 bases short and J 6 bases short, with 11 bases between. The germline V gene has CDR1 SGHRS and CDR2 YFSETQ. The DNA of the CDR3 is TGCGCCAGCAGCTCGTCCGACTCGGATACGCAGTATTTT. Protein sequence: CASSSSDSDTQYF.

On this clonotype itself: Possible read error: a much larger clone is one base away. The V call is TRBV20-1, the J call TRBJ1-1, with D possibly matching TRBD1 (6 bases). With 5 bases removed from V and 1 base from J, the gap between germline ends came to 8 bases. CDR3 length: 12 residues. Germline CDR1 is DFQATT and CDR2 is SNEGSKA (reference sequence). CDR3 DNA sequence: TGCAGTGCTTCGGACAGGAACACTGAAGCTTTCTTT. Translation gives CSASDRNTEAFF.

The CDR3 loop reads CASSQGLAGGENEQFF. Written as DNA, the CDR3 is TGCGCCAGCAGCCAAGGACTAGCGGGGGGCGAAAATGAGCAGTTCTTC. V and J are TRBV4-1 and TRBJ2-1; 13 positions agree with TRBD2. V lost 1 base and J lost 7; bases outside the gene matches: 4. Germline CDR1 MGHRA, CDR2 YSYEKL. CDR3 size: 16 residues.

The rearrangement links TRBV12-3 or TRBV12-4 to TRBJ2-2; 10 bases align to TRBD1. J lost 4 bases, V lost 6 bases, and 8 bases had no gene match. The CDR3 totals 16 residues. CDR3 loop: CASSLGQGVITGELFF. CDR3 DNA sequence: TGTGCCAGCAGCCTTGGACAGGGGGTGATCACCGGGGAGCTGTTTTTT.

The CDR3 loop reads CSAKGVGEKLFF. The CDR3 nucleotides read TGCAGTGCTAAAGGTGTAGGAGAAAAACTGTTTTTT. The genes are TRBV20-1 and TRBJ1-4; D remains ambiguous. V was shortened by 4 bases and J by 8 bases, with 11 bases between the two germline ends. The CDR3 is made up of 12 amino acids. Germline V gene lookup returns CDR1 DFQATT and CDR2 SNEGSKA (reference sequence).

This clonotype has just a few counts. The chain recombines TRBV5-1 with TRBJ2-1; a weak D match, TRBD2 (6 bases). Trimming removed 4 bases at V and 4 bases at J, with 18 bases between. From germline, CDR1 is SGHRS and CDR2 YFSETQ. This CDR3 is built from 16 residues. CDR3 DNA sequence: TGCGCCAGCAGCCCAACCTCGGGACTTATATACAATGAGCAGTTCTTC. Its protein is CASSPTSGLIYNEQFF.

This clonotype was picked up a small number of times. The chain combines TRBV20-1 with TRBJ2-1; 9 positions agree with TRBD2. This CDR3 is 19 amino acids long. After removal of 0 bases from V and 0 bases from J, the junction contained 12 bases not matched to a gene. Germline lookup yields CDR1 DFQATT and CDR2 SNEGSKA (reference sequence). The CDR3 nucleotides are TGCAGTGCTAGAGAGGCGGGAGGGACCTTCCTGAGCTCCTACAATGAGCAGTTCTTC. It codes for CSAREAGGTFLSSYNEQFF.

A few counts support this clonotype. The rearrangement joins TRBV5-1 to TRBJ2-7; TRBD1 matches at 9 bases. Losses at the gene ends were 5 bases for V and 0 bases for J; bases not matched to a gene: 15. CDR1 and CDR2 (germline): SGHRS, YFSETQ. This CDR3 has 18 residues. The CDR3 nucleotides are TGCGCCAGCAGTCTCGGGACAGGGATTTACGGGGGCTCCTACGAGCAGTACTTC. It codes for CASSLGTGIYGGSYEQYF.

This clonotype was seen many times. The chain is built from TRBV29-1 and TRBJ2-2, with a possible D match to TRBD1 (5 bases). This CDR3 is 14 amino acids long. Germline V lookup: CDR1 SQVTM, CDR2 ANQGSEA. V lost 6 bases to trimming and J lost 0 bases, with 11 bases between them. CDR3 region: CSVIRDTNTGELFF. Here the CDR3 DNA reads TGCAGCGTAATCAGGGATACGAACACCGGGGAGCTGTTTTTT.